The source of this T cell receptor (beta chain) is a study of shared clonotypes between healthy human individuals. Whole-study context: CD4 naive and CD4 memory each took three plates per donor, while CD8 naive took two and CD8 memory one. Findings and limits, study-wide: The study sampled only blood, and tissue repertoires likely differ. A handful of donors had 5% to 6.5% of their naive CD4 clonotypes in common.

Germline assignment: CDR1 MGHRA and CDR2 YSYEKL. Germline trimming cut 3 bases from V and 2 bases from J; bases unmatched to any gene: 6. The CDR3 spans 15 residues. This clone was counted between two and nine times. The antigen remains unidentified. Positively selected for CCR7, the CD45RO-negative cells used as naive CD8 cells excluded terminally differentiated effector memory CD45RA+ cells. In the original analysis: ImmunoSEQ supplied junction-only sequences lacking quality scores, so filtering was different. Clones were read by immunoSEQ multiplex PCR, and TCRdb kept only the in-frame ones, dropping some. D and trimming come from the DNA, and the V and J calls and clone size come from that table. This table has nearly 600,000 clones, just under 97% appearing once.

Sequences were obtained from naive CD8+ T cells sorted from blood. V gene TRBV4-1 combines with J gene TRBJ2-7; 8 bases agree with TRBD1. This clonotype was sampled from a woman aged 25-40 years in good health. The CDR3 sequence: CASSQAGTGPYEQYF. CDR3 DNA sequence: TGCGCCAGCAGCCAGGCCGGGACAGGACCCTACGAGCAGTACTTC.